Given below is one TCR beta chain in context. No cognate antigen has been identified for it. No conserved phenylalanine or tryptophan is present at the end of the CDR3, so a read error is the likely explanation. Amplification of TCR beta CDR3 regions was carried out from RNA transcripts. The first round of RT-PCR for the TCR CDR3 was performed with the HTBI primer set and the Qiagen OneStep RT-PCR kit. Libraries were constructed in a second round of multiplex PCR, after which size selection and purification were performed. The libraries were sequenced on an Illumina HiSeq2000 using paired-end 100 bp reads. In the source study's methods: SOAPnuke was used to process the raw data, with reads discarded if the reads contained adapters or uncalled bases, had a mean Phred below 15, or lacked an exact constant-primer or identifier match. COPE v1.2.5 was used to merge the high-quality paired reads, and each unique nucleotide sequence was defined as a clonotype. MiTCR v1.1 was used to align clonotypes to the IMGT TRBV, TRBD and TRBJ reference segments. Analysis was restricted to V-J combinations with a frequency above 0.0001, which covered 98% to 99.2% of repertoires. A TCS score was defined as the ratio between F50 (clonal expansion) and ExV (chaos), using BLOSUM62-based TCRdist between CDR3 peptides within each V-J. Welch's t-statistics and random forest reduced around 550 V-J features to 10 to 15, which were used in a naive Bayes classifier (R e1071). TCRdb trimmed public reads at Q25 via fastp, called clones via MiXCR and kept in-frame beta chains. Entries are consolidated by CDR3 protein sequence, retaining the most common genes and DNA. The authors' filters were not applied to this entry. For this sample the table gives about 480,000 distinct CDR3 sequences, of which roughly 24% were detected only once. Roughly 10% of the sample rests with the top ten.

The CDR3 spans 17 amino acids, including both terminal residues. Only the CDR3 portion is preserved as DNA: 51 bases, with reading frame beginning at the first base. CDR1 and CDR2 (DFQATT, SNEGSKA) derive from the germline V gene (reference sequence). Moderately to severely active disease, a Clinical Activity Score of at least 3, a NOSPECS grade of at least 4, and a duration under 3 months were present in ophthalmopathy patients. Exclusion was applied to patients with uncontrolled infections, other autoimmune diseases, pregnancy or lactation. Diagnoses were based on clinical symptoms, serum thyroxine and TRAb, thyroid ultrasound and orbital computed tomography. Ficoll-Paque density gradient centrifugation was used to isolate PBMCs from around 10 ml of fresh peripheral blood. Total RNA was extracted using Trizol reagent, and RNA quality was assessed on an Agilent 2100 Bioanalyzer. This sample is part of a study of T cells in Graves' hyperthyroidism and ophthalmopathy (dated by TCRdb to between 2017 and 2020). Concerning the study at large: Peripheral blood samples were taken at initial diagnosis, before any treatment was given. To identify distinguishing TCR V-J signatures, a discovery cohort of about 100 patients was used, comprising 40 to 45 with Graves' ophthalmopathy and 57 with stable Graves' hyperthyroidism. Prospective prediction of ophthalmopathy was tested in an independent validation cohort of fewer than 20 hyperthyroidism patients and 17 patients who later progressed to ophthalmopathy. The roughly 100 discovery patients were randomly split 7:3 into training and test sets. In about 6 Graves' hyperthyroidism patients, the study also compared T-cell repertoires from thyroid tissue with T-cell repertoires from blood. After blood sampling, hyperthyroidism patients were treated with methimazole at a starting dose of 30 mg daily, and ophthalmopathy patients were treated with high-dose intravenous methylprednisolone. According to the paper, TCR Vbeta CDR3 sequencing was carried out on around 140 peripheral blood samples, which came from 40 to 45 ophthalmopathy, some 73 hyperthyroidism and approximately 17 progressor patients. Beyond this particular receptor, the publication reports: No statistical method was used to fix the sample size in advance, and group allocation was not hidden from the investigators. Ophthalmopathy was separated from stable hyperthyroidism by a 13 V-J signature model, with about 86% sensitivity and about 81% specificity obtained in cross-validation and 80%/75% obtained in testing. In validation, the model predicted progression to ophthalmopathy a median of about 6.5 months before onset, with about 70% sensitivity and about 72% specificity. Most expanded thyroid clonotypes (frequency above 0.001) were also detected in blood, a finding suggesting that blood repertoires may reflect thyroid immune responses.

The rearranged chain carries TRBV20-1 and TRBJ1-6, with TRBD1 perhaps the D gene, on 5 matching bases. This receptor was obtained from a woman in her thirties with Graves' ophthalmopathy. Sequences were obtained from blood. The CDR3 in this case is CSARGRVARSYNSPLHY. The DNA reads TGCAGTGCGAGAGGCAGGGTCGCCCGCTCCTATAATTCACCCCTCCACTAT.